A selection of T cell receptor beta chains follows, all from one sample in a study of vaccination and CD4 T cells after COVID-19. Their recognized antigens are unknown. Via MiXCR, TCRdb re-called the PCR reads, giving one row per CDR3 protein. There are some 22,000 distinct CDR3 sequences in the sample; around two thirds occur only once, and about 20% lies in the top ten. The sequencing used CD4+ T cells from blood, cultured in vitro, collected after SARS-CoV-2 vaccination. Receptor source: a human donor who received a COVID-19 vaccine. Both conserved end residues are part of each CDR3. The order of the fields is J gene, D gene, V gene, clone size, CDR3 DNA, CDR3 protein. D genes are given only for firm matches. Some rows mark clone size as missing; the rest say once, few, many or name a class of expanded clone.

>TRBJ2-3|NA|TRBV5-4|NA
TGTGCCAGCACCTCTCGATCCGCTAGCACAGATACGCAGTATTTT
CASTSRSASTDTQYF
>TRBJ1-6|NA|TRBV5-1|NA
TGCGCCAGCAGTAGCTCCTATAATTCACCCCTCCACTTT
CASSSSYNSPLHF
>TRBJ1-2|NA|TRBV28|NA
TGTGCCAGCCGCCTCGGGGGTAACTATGGCTACACCTTC
CASRLGGNYGYTF
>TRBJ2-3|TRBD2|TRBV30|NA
TGTGCCTGGAGCTATATGGCTAGCGGTTTCTCAGATACGCAGTATTTT
CAWSYMASGFSDTQYF
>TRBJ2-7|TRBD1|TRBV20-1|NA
TGCAGTGCCATGCTCAGGGGGAGCGAGCAGTACTTC
CSAMLRGSEQYF
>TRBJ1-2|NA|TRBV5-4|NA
TGTGCCAGCAGCTCCACAGGGTGGCAGGATGGCTACACCTTC
CASSSTGWQDGYTF
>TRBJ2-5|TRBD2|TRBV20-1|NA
TGCAGTGGGGGGGGAAGGTCAGAGACCCAGTACTTC
CSGGGRSETQYF
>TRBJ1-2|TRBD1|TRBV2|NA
TGTGCCAGCACCTTCGGCCGGACAGGGACCCGTGGCTACACCTTC
CASTFGRTGTRGYTF
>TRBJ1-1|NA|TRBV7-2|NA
TGTGCCAGCAGCTTATCCGGGGGAAAACTTACTGAAGCTTTCTTT
CASSLSGGKLTEAFF
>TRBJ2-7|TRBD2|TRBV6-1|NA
TGTGCCAGCACCAAAAGCGGGGGGGCCGACTTCTACGAGCAGTACTTC
CASTKSGGADFYEQYF
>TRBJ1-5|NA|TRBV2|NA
TGTGCCAGCCGACAGACCCCGAATCAGCCCCAGCATTTT
CASRQTPNQPQHF
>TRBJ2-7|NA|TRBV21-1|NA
TGTGCCAGCAGCTTCTGGACAGCCGGGAGCTCCTACGAGCAGTACTTC
CASSFWTAGSSYEQYF
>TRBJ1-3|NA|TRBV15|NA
TGTGCCACCAGCAGAGATGACTCTGGAAACACCATATATTTT
CATSRDDSGNTIYF
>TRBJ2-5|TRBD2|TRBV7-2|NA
TGTGCCAGCAGCTTTAGCGGGGGGGTCCTTGAGACCCAGTACTTC
CASSFSGGVLETQYF
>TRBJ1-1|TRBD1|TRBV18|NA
TGTGCCAGCTCATCGCTGGGACAGGGTCCATCTATTGAAGCTTTCTTT
CASSSLGQGPSIEAFF
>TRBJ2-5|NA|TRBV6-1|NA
TGTGCCAGCAGGACGCCGGGGGATGCGGAGACCCAGTACTTC
CASRTPGDAETQYF
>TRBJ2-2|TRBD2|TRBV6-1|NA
TGTGCCAGGCCGGTGGCTAGCGGGGGGGGTTTAAACACCGGGGAGCTGTTTTTT
CARPVASGGGLNTGELFF
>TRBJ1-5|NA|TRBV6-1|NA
TGTGCCAGCAGTGAGTCCCATAGCAATCAGCCCCAGCATTTT
CASSESHSNQPQHF
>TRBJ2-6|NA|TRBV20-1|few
TGCAGTGCCGTTGGACGGTTCTCTGGGGCCAACGTCCTGACTTTC
CSAVGRFSGANVLTF
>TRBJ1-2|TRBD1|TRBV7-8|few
TGTGCCAGCAGCCGGGGACAGAGATATGGCTACACCTTC
CASSRGQRYGYTF
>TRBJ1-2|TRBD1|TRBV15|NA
TGTGCCACCAGCAGAGATAGGAGGACAGGGGCGATAAAGGTCTATGGCTACACCTTC
CATSRDRRTGAIKVYGYTF
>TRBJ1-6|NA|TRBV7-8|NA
TGTGCCAGCAGCTTAGCCTCCACCGGGGTCAGTAATTCACCCCTCCACTTT
CASSLASTGVSNSPLHF
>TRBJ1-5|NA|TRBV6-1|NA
TGTGCCAGCGGCCGCGGTACCAATCAGCCCCAGCATTTT
CASGRGTNQPQHF
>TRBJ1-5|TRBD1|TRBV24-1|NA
TGTGCCACCAGTGATTTAGACCCGAGCCGGGACAGGGGGCTTAGCAATCAGCCCCAGCATTTT
CATSDLDPSRDRGLSNQPQHF
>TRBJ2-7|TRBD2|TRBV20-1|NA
TGCAGTGCTAGAGATCTGGGGGAGGGGAGCTCCTACGAGCAGTACTTC
CSARDLGEGSSYEQYF
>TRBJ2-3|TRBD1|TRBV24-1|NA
TGTGCCTCATCGACAGGGGGCGGCACAGATACGCAGTATTTT
CASSTGGGTDTQYF
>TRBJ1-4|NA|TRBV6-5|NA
TGTGCCAGCAGTTCATCAGGAACTAATGAAAAACTGTTTTTT
CASSSSGTNEKLFF
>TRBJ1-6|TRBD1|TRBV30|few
TGTGCCTGGAGCGGGGACAGGGATTCACCCCTCCACTTT
CAWSGDRDSPLHF
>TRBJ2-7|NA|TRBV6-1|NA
TGTGCCAGCAGTGAAAGCGAAGTTCCACGGTACTTC
CASSESEVPRYF
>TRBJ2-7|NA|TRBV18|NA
TGTGCCAGCTCACATAGGCAGTCGCCAAGGGAGCAGTACTTC
CASSHRQSPREQYF
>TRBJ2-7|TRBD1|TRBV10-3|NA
TGTGCCATCATGGGGACAGGGGTCGAGCAGTACTTC
CAIMGTGVEQYF
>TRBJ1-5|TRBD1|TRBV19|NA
TGTGCCAGTAGTATTCCCAGGACAGGGACTCAGCCCCAGCATTTT
CASSIPRTGTQPQHF
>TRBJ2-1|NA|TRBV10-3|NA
TGTGCCATCAGTGACCTGCTAGGGGGCAATGAGCAGTTCTTC
CAISDLLGGNEQFF
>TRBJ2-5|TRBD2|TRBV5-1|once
TGCGCCAGCGGTAAGGGAGGGGAGACCCAGTACTTC
CASGKGGETQYF
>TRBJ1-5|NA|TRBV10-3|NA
TGTGCCATCAGTGAGTCTTGGCAGCCCCAGCATTTT
CAISESWQPQHF
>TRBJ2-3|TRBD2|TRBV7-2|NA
TGTGCCAGCAGCCCTCTAGCGGGGTACACAGATACGCAGTATTTT
CASSPLAGYTDTQYF
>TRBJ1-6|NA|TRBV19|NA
TGTGCCAGTACCCAGACAGGTTTGAATTCACCCCTCCACTTT
CASTQTGLNSPLHF
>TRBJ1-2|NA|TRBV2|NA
TGTGCCAGCAGTGAAGGGGGACTAGCGACTTATGGCTACACCTTC
CASSEGGLATYGYTF
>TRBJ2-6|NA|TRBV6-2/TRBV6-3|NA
TGTGCCAGCAGTTACTATTCAGGGGCTGGGGCCAACGTCCTGACTTTC
CASSYYSGAGANVLTF
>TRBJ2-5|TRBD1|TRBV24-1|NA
TGTGCCACCAGTGACCGACGGACAGGGACCCTTCAAGAGACCCAGTACTTC
CATSDRRTGTLQETQYF
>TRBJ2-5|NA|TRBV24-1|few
TGTGCCACCAGTGATACGGGCCGGTGGGAGGAGACCCAGTACTTC
CATSDTGRWEETQYF
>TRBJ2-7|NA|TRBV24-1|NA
TGTGCCACCAGTGATCCAGGGTCCTACGAGCAGTACTTC
CATSDPGSYEQYF
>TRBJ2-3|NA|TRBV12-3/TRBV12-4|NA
TGTGCCAGCACCCCGACTAGTGCCTCAGATACGCAGTATTTT
CASTPTSASDTQYF
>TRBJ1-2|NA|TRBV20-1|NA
TGCAGTGCTAGAGGGGTACCCGGCGCATATGGCTACACCTTC
CSARGVPGAYGYTF
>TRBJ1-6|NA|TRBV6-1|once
TGTGCCAGCAGTGAAATACAGGGAGGATCACCCCTCCACTTT
CASSEIQGGSPLHF
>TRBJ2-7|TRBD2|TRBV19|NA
TGTGCCAGTAGTATAGACAGACTAGCTGGGGAGCAGTACTTC
CASSIDRLAGEQYF
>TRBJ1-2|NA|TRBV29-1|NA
TGCAGCGTTGCAGGGAACTATGGCTACACCTTC
CSVAGNYGYTF
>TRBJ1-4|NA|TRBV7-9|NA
TGTGCCAGCAGCTTAGGGTTGGGAAAACTGTTTTTT
CASSLGLGKLFF
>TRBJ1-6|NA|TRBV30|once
TGTGCCTGGAGTGTACATCTTGGTTCACCCCTCCACTTT
CAWSVHLGSPLHF
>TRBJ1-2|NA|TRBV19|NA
TGTGCCAGTAGTATTTTCGACTCATCTAACTATGGCTACACCTTC
CASSIFDSSNYGYTF
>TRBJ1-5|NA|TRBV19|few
TGTGCCAGTAGTATGGTGGGAGGGGACCAGCCCCAGCATTTT
CASSMVGGDQPQHF
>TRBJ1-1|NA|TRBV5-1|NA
TGCGCCAGCAGCTTGGCGGCTGTGGGAGACGAAGCTTTCTTT
CASSLAAVGDEAFF
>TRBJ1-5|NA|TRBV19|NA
TGTGCCAGTAGTAAAGGGAGTCAGCCCCAGCATTTT
CASSKGSQPQHF
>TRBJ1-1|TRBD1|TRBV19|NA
TGTGCCAGTAGTACGACAGGGCTGGAGAACACTGAAGCTTTCTTT
CASSTTGLENTEAFF